What follows describes a single T cell receptor (beta chain). Its binding antigen is unknown. No per-base quality is available; no much larger clone lies one base away. Cut back by 9 bases and 4 bases, the V and J ends lie 21 bases apart. Taken from cysteine to phenylalanine, the CDR3 has 16 residues. Only the CDR3 DNA is retained, 48 bases long and in frame from the first base. Per the germline V gene, KGHDR is the CDR1 and SFDVKD is the CDR2. This record comes from a study of blood T cells in healthy people across ages (dated by TCRdb to about 2015). About the investigation overall: In model experiments, template switching captured roughly one uniquely barcoded TCR beta cDNA molecule for every two T cells. To track age-related changes in TCR beta repertoire diversity, the study relied on deep sequencing normalized with unique cDNA molecular identifiers. The donors were split into four age groups: young (average 16 years), middle-aged (39), aged (approximately 60) and long-lived (about 82). To avoid experimental bias, donors of different ages were randomly spread across the sequencing lanes. Using the same blood draw, the study looked at two additional independent replicas of 1 million unique cDNA reads for two donors, one aged 18 to 30 and the other aged 80 or older.

Broader findings and caveats from the paper: Because profiling used bulk unsorted PBMCs, naive and antigen-experienced compartments could not be compared conclusively. Because donor CMV infection status was unknown, age-related changes in expanded clonotypes were potentially confounded. Estimates of total diversity based on one million sequenced T cells were considered lower bounds and underestimates. Observed TCR beta diversity correlated strongly with the percentage of naive T cells measured by flow cytometry. Compared with the aged group, the long-lived group had more naive CD4+ T cells, fewer expanded clones and increased TCR diversity, suggesting age selection. Observed TCR beta diversity per million T cells fell roughly linearly with age, and a significant reduction was already apparent by age around 40.

The 39 donors, aged about 6 to 95 years, were systemically healthy Caucasian individuals from Russia. Each donor gave 8 to 10 milliliters of peripheral blood, drawn into EDTA-treated Vacutainer tubes. Ficoll-Paque density-gradient centrifugation was used to isolate PBMCs, with at least 6.5 million per sample. Total RNA, at least 6 micrograms per sample, was extracted from PBMCs with Trizol reagent. For every donor, flow cytometry on a PBMC aliquot measured the percentage of naive CD45RAhigh/CD27high T cells. Receptor amplification or capture employed 5' RACE. A second roughly 6 to 12 cycle PCR used a sample-barcoded 5' primer and a J-beta primer mix. Each TCR beta cDNA molecule received a unique molecular identifier from a template-switch 5' adaptor carrying 12 random nucleotides. At least 3 million CDR3-containing paired-end reads were obtained from each sample. First-strand cDNA was synthesized from all RNA with the Mint cDNA synthesis kit, primed by a TRBC-specific oligonucleotide. Following uracil-DNA glycosylase treatment, a first 18-cycle PCR with universal primers M1SS and BC2_uni_R was performed on all cDNA. The paper's processing steps were these. Normalization of each sample was performed by random selection of 1 million high-quality reads, each carrying a distinct molecular identifier. Reads sharing molecular identifiers were discarded rather than binned into consensus sequences. CDR3 identification, clonotype clustering and error correction used MiTCR with a Q25 quality threshold and the strictest error-elimination algorithm. A nonparametric unseen species model with Euler transformation was used to estimate lower-bound total TCR beta diversity. Using fastp trimming at Q25 and MiXCR clonotype assembly, TCRdb reanalyzed the public sequencing data and kept in-frame beta chains. Each CDR3 protein appears once, grouped with its most common genes and DNA. None of the V and J calls come from the authors' own analysis; TCRdb made them. The sample table contains roughly 1.9 million distinct CDR3 sequences; only one count was recorded for around 42% of them. The leading ten clones occupy approximately 22% of the sample.

The chain is assembled from TRBV24-1 and TRBJ2-1; 7 matching bases give a weak D call of TRBD1. Sequencing was performed on blood. The receptor was derived from a human donor in good health. The nucleotides are TGTGCCACCTCACCCAGGGGGGCCATCCCATACAATGAGCAGTTCTTC. This gives the protein CATSPRGAIPYNEQFF.